Each of the 15 T cell receptor beta chains below was sequenced from the same sample in a study of beta chain features in type 1 diabetes. The entirety of the isolated RNA underwent reverse transcription, so expressed TCRB transcripts were sequenced. Sequencing was performed with immunoSEQ multiplex PCR; in TCRdb, only in-frame clones are kept and a portion is missing. The table lists a few hundred thousand clones, approximately 15% of them singletons, with around 0.039% in the top ten. What was sequenced was naive CD4+ T cells from blood. The receptors shown here come from a man aged 25-45 years in good health.

In its sample, this clone was seen a few times. This clone may be a read error of a much larger clone one base away. The V gene is TRBV11-2, the J gene TRBJ2-5; D gene uncertain. The CDR3 runs to 11 residues. V dropped 6 bases and J dropped 2 bases, with 4 bases sitting between them. Per germline, CDR1 SGHAT and CDR2 FQNNGV. The CDR3 sequence: CASRLQETQYF. The CDR3 DNA follows: TGTGCCAGCAGGTTACAAGAGACCCAGTACTTC.

CDR3 loop: CASSAKRDSQETQYF. CDR3 sequence (DNA): TGTGCCAGCAGCGCGAAGAGGGACTCACAAGAGACCCAGTACTTC. The chain couples TRBV9 to TRBJ2-5; maybe TRBD2 (6 bases). Germline lookup yields CDR1 SGDLS and CDR2 YYNGEE. The CDR3 runs 15 residues. V lost 3 bases and J 2 bases, leaving 14 bases between the germline ends.

This chain connects TRBV19 to TRBJ1-2; 7 positions agree with TRBD1. Per the germline V gene, CDR1 is LNHDA and CDR2 is SQIVND (reference sequence). After removal of 5 bases from V and 14 bases from J, the junction contained 14 bases not matched to a gene. The CDR3 has 13 residues. The CDR3 nucleotides are TGTGCCAGTAGTCCAAACCAAGCGGGACAGAGGACCTTC. This encodes CASSPNQAGQRTF.

This clone was counted only a few times. The chain links TRBV18 to TRBJ1-4; TRBD1 matches at 8 bases. Losses at the gene ends were 3 bases for V and 3 bases for J; bases not matched to a gene: 3. Germline CDR1 reads KGHSH; CDR2 reads LQKENI. This CDR3 region has 15 residues. The CDR3 here is CASSPDRGSNEKLFF. The CDR3 nucleotides are TGTGCCAGCTCACCCGACAGGGGATCTAATGAAAAACTGTTTTTT.

This chain joins TRBV6-5 and TRBJ2-5, with unresolved D. The CDR3 runs to 14 residues. Trimming pared 2 bases from V and 1 base from J, leaving 8 bases between. The V gene's germline CDR1 is MNHEY and CDR2 SVGAGI. This chain's CDR3 is CASSYGVAQETQYF. The CDR3, as DNA: TGTGCCAGCAGTTACGGCGTAGCCCAAGAGACCCAGTACTTC.

The rearrangement joins TRBV15 to TRBJ1-1; TRBD1 might be the D (6 bases). The ends were cut back, 1 base at V and 11 bases at J, with 23 bases in the middle. Germline V lookup: CDR1 LNHNV, CDR2 YYDKDF (reference sequence). The CDR3 length is 16 residues. The CDR3 DNA reads TGTGCCACCAGCAGAGGCCCCCCCCACGTTGTAGGACAGGCTTTCTTT. Its translation: CATSRGPPHVVGQAFF.

This clone came up a few times. V usage is TRBV2 and J usage is TRBJ2-7; 10 bases map to TRBD1. The V gene's germline CDR1 is SNHLY and CDR2 FYNNEI. Trimming took 6 bases from V and 6 from J; bases not matched to a gene: 2. The CDR3 has 12 residues. Written as DNA, the CDR3 is TGTGCCAGCAGCGGACAGGGGGTCGAGCAGTACTTC. Translation: CASSGQGVEQYF.

The V and J genes are TRBV7-9 and TRBJ2-7; 8 bases line up with TRBD2. The germline V gene encodes CDR1 SEHNR and CDR2 FQNEAQ (reference sequence). With V trimmed by 4 bases and J by 5 bases, 4 bases remained unmatched. CDR3 length: 13 amino acids. CDR3 residues: CASSSSGGNEQYV. CDR3 DNA sequence: TGTGCCAGCAGCTCGTCGGGAGGGAACGAGCAGTACGTC.

The V gene is TRBV7-2, the J gene TRBJ2-5, with D perhaps assigned TRBD1 or TRBD2 (6 bases each). CDR3 length: 15 residues. Trimming left V 0 bases short and J 3 bases short, with 11 bases between. CDR1 and CDR2 (germline): SGHTA, FQGNSA. The CDR3 loop reads CASSLAWGAEETQYF. Written as DNA, the CDR3 is TGTGCCAGCAGCTTAGCCTGGGGGGCCGAAGAGACCCAGTACTTC.

This clone occurred a few times. The V call is TRBV30, the J call TRBJ2-1, with D perhaps TRBD1 (5 bases). Trimming took off 7 bases at V and 9 bases at J, with 13 bases between the two ends. Germline assignment: CDR1 GTSNPN and CDR2 SVGIG (reference sequence). CDR3 length: 11 amino acids. CDR3 sequence (DNA): TGTGCCTATGCAGGGCAGGTTGAGCAGTTCTTC. Its translation: CAYAGQVEQFF.

In its sample, this clone was seen a few times. The rearrangement links TRBV7-9 to TRBJ1-5, with D tentatively TRBD1 (5 bases). The ends were cut back, 0 bases at V and 3 bases at J, with 6 bases in the middle. The CDR3 sequence is 14 residues long. Germline CDR1 SEHNR, CDR2 FQNEAQ (reference sequence). The CDR3 nucleotides read TGTGCCAGCAGCTTAGCAGGGGACAATCAGCCCCAGCATTTT. Translating gives CASSLAGDNQPQHF.

The rearrangement links TRBV12-5 to TRBJ2-1, with unresolved D. Germline V gene data show CDR1 as LGHNT and CDR2 as FRNRAP. Trimming removed 6 bases from V and 4 bases from J, with 4 bases in between. This CDR3 is built from 11 residues. The CDR3 sequence is CASGRYNEQFF. DNA for the CDR3: TGTGCTAGTGGCAGATACAATGAGCAGTTCTTC.

The chain couples TRBV7-2 to TRBJ2-1; TRBD1 might be the D (6 bases). V was shortened by 1 base and J by 1 base, with 11 bases between the two germline ends. The CDR3 spans 16 residues. Germline V CDR1 and CDR2: SGHTA, FQGNSA. CDR3 nucleotide sequence: TGTGCCAGCAGCTTAGTCCGGGACACTTCCTACAATGAGCAGTTCTTC. Its translation: CASSLVRDTSYNEQFF.

This clone was recorded a few times. The chain has TRBV28 and TRBJ1-2; maybe TRBD1 (5 bases). The CDR3 extends over 16 amino acids. Germline assignment: CDR1 MDHEN and CDR2 SYDVKM. The V gene lost 6 bases and the J gene lost 3 bases, with 20 bases spanning the gap. This CDR3 is CASSESPGQDYYGYTF. CDR3 DNA sequence: TGTGCCAGCAGCGAATCCCCAGGGCAAGATTACTATGGCTACACCTTC.

The rearrangement joins TRBV5-6 to TRBJ2-1, with 7 nucleotides matching TRBD2. Germline V gene lookup returns CDR1 SGHDT and CDR2 YYEEEE. The V and J ends lost 4 bases and 7 bases, in that order; junction bases with no gene match: 8. The CDR3 extends over 14 amino acids. In DNA form, the CDR3 reads TGTGCCAGCAGCGTTAGCGGGCTGGGGAATGAGCAGTTCTTC. This codes for CASSVSGLGNEQFF.